The clone carrying this TCR beta chain has more than one count but fewer than ten. The data stem from a study of CD8+CD57+ T cells in acquired aplastic anemia. Genomic DNA, serving as template, underwent TCR beta VDJ and CDR3 profiling. TCRdb re-called the reads with MiXCR, one entry per CDR3 protein. The data hold 200,000 to 250,000 distinct CDR3 sequences, with 34% observed a single time. V shed 5 bases, J shed 6 bases, and the junction held 8 bases outside the gene matches. Per the germline V gene, CDR1 is DFQATT and CDR2 is SNEGSKA (reference sequence). CDR3 length: 14 residues. The material sequenced was sorted CD4+, CD8+, or CD8+CD57+ T cells (not recorded which) from PBMCs. The chain uses TRBV20-1 and TRBJ2-1; 9 positions match TRBD1. This receptor was taken from a human donor in good health, serving as a control. CDR3 bases: TGCAGTGCTCCGACCGGGACAGGGACCAATGAGCAGTTCTTC. Amino acid sequence: CSAPTGTGTNEQFF.